A selection of T cell receptor beta chains follows, all from one sample in a study of shared clonotypes between healthy human individuals. The repertoire was sequenced with immunoSEQ multiplex PCR; TCRdb's copy has only in-frame clones and lacks some. The profile shows 630,000 or so clones, 95% to 98% of them singletons. Sequenced material: naive CD8+ T cells sorted from blood. These receptors all come from a man in his thirties or forties in good health. Each CDR3 is given with its conserved first and last residue. A D gene is named only where the DNA matches it firmly. Size tells how often a clone was seen (once, few, many) or the class of an expanded clone, and some rows leave it out.

CDR3nt | CDR3aa | d_gene | abundance | j_gene | len | v_gene
TGTGCCAGCAGCTCCCGGGAGCTCGGAGCCGGGGAGCTGTTTTTT | CASSSRELGAGELFF | - | - | TRBJ2-2 | 15 | TRBV7-7
TGTGCCCTATGGAAGGGGAATGAGCAGTTCTTC | CALWKGNEQFF | - | - | TRBJ2-1 | 11 | TRBV7-9
TGTGCCAGCAGTTTATTCCTCAGGGCGGGAACGGACAATGAGCAGTTCTTC | CASSLFLRAGTDNEQFF | - | - | TRBJ2-1 | 17 | TRBV27
TGTGCCAGCAACAGGGACAGGGGGCGGACTGAAGCTTTCTTT | CASNRDRGRTEAFF | TRBD1 | - | TRBJ1-1 | 14 | TRBV27
TGTGCCAGCGGGCGGACCGGGGAGCTGTTTTTT | CASGRTGELFF | - | - | TRBJ2-2 | 11 | TRBV27
TGTGCCAGCCAGGAGGGGAGCTCCTACGAGCAGTACTTC | CASQEGSSYEQYF | - | - | TRBJ2-7 | 13 | TRBV2
TGTGCCAGCAGCCCGCGTCTGACTAGCGGGCAGTACGAGCAGTACTTC | CASSPRLTSGQYEQYF | TRBD2 | - | TRBJ2-7 | 16 | TRBV5-5
TGTGCCAGCAGGCCTAGCACCGGGGATGCAGCCTACGAGCAGTACTTC | CASRPSTGDAAYEQYF | - | - | TRBJ2-7 | 16 | TRBV7-9
TGTGCCGCCCTGGGTCCGGGACATCCTACCTATGGCTACACCTTC | CAALGPGHPTYGYTF | - | - | TRBJ1-2 | 15 | TRBV13
TGTGCCAGCAGTTCTGCCAGGGGATTGAGAGAGACCCAGTACTTC | CASSSARGLRETQYF | - | - | TRBJ2-5 | 15 | TRBV28
TGTGCCAGCAGCGCCGGGACTAGCGGATTCCAAGAGACCCAGTACTTC | CASSAGTSGFQETQYF | TRBD2 | once | TRBJ2-5 | 16 | TRBV9
TGTGCCACCAATGGACAGGGGGTAAATCAGCCCCAGCATTTT | CATNGQGVNQPQHF | TRBD1 | - | TRBJ1-5 | 14 | TRBV28
TGTGCCAGCAGCGTCGCAGCGACTAGCGGGTTCTACGAGCAGTACTTC | CASSVAATSGFYEQYF | TRBD2 | - | TRBJ2-7 | 16 | TRBV9
TGTGCCAGCAGCACCACCGGACAGGGAGTCTCCGGGGAGCTGTTTTTT | CASSTTGQGVSGELFF | TRBD1 | - | TRBJ2-2 | 16 | TRBV7-9
TGTGCCAGCAGTTTCGGACTAGATGAGCAGTTCTTC | CASSFGLDEQFF | TRBD2 | - | TRBJ2-1 | 12 | TRBV6-6
TGTGCCAGCATGATGAACATGAACACTGAAGCTTTCTTT | CASMMNMNTEAFF | - | - | TRBJ1-1 | 13 | TRBV6-5
TGCGCCAGCAGCACTGGGACAGACTACGAGCAGTACTTC | CASSTGTDYEQYF | TRBD1 | - | TRBJ2-7 | 13 | TRBV5-1
TGTGCCAGCAGCTTTGGTAATCAGCCCCAGCATTTT | CASSFGNQPQHF | - | - | TRBJ1-5 | 12 | TRBV7-9
TGTGCCAGCAGTTGGGGACAGGGCACAGATACGCAGTATTTT | CASSWGQGTDTQYF | TRBD1 | - | TRBJ2-3 | 14 | TRBV27
TGTGCCAGTACAGGGGGCGTACCTCTCACCGGGGAGCTGTTTTTT | CASTGGVPLTGELFF | TRBD1 | - | TRBJ2-2 | 15 | TRBV27
TGTGCCAGCAGGACCTCCGGGACAGGGGAGAGTCTGGGGGCCAACGTCCTGACTTTC | CASRTSGTGESLGANVLTF | TRBD1 | - | TRBJ2-6 | 19 | TRBV7-9
TGTGCCAGCAGGGGGGCTGTGGCTGGCGGCTACACCTTC | CASRGAVAGGYTF | - | - | TRBJ1-2 | 13 | TRBV27